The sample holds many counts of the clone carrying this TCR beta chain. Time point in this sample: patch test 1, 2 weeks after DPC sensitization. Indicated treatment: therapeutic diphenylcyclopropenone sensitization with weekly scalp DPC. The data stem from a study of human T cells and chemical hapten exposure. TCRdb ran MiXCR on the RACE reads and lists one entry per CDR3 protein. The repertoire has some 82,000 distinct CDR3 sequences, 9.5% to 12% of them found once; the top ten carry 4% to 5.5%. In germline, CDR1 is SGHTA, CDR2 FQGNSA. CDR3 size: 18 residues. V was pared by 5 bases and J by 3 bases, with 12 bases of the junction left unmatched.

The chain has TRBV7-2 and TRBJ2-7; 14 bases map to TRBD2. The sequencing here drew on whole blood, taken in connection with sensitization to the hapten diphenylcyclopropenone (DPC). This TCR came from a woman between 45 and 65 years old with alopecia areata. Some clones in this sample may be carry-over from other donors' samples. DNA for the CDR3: TGTGCCAGCAGCCTCATGACTAGCGGGAGGGCCATAGTCTACGAGCAGTACTTC. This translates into CASSLMTSGRAIVYEQYF.